The sequence of this TCR beta chain was determined in a study of Graves' ophthalmopathy and Graves' hyperthyroidism. Study results and limitations: A 13-signature model separated ophthalmopathy from stable hyperthyroidism, around 88% sensitivity, roughly 81% specificity.

The germline V gene encodes CDR1 SGHTA and CDR2 FQGNSA. The trim removed 5 bases at V and 5 bases at J, leaving 10 bases unmatched. CDR3 length: 15 amino acids. Pregnancy or lactation, uncontrolled infections and other autoimmune diseases were grounds for excluding patients. The PBMCs used were ones drawn from about 9.7 ml of fresh peripheral blood. In this sample, this clonotype turned up many times. Its specificity is not known. RNA transcripts were the source from which TCR beta CDR3 regions were amplified. First-round RT-PCR employed HTBI primers, with a second-round multiplex PCR after it. Each CDR3 protein gets one entry after TCRdb re-called the multiplex PCR reads with MiXCR. The data hold some 160,000 distinct CDR3 sequences, with approximately 40% observed a single time.

This receptor was identified in a man aged 25-45 years with Graves' ophthalmopathy. The sequencing sample was made of peripheral blood. This rearrangement joins TRBV7-2 to TRBJ1-1, with 8 bases fitting TRBD1. Written as DNA, the CDR3 is TGTGCCAGCAGCGACCAGGGGGCCTCGAGGACTGAAGCTTTCTTT. Protein: CASSDQGASRTEAFF.